Following are 24 T cell receptor beta chains from one sample sequenced in a study of cytomegalovirus exposure and HLA in healthy donors. The PCR employed 60 Vbeta primers together with 13 Jbeta primers. The table came from immunoSEQ multiplex PCR; TCRdb's copy has only in-frame clones and leaves some out. The sample consists of 45,000 to 65,000 clones, approximately 86% of them appearing once. Sequencing was done on a sample of PBMCs. The receptors originated from a woman aged 18-29 years in good health and CMV-seronegative.

This sequence joins TRBV7-8 and TRBJ1-2, with TRBD1 identical over 7 bases. V lost 5 bases to trimming and J lost 2 bases; unmatched junction nucleotides: 8. Per germline, CDR1 SGHVS and CDR2 FQNEAQ. There are 15 residues in the CDR3. CDR3 loop: CASSPRTGENYGYTF. The CDR3, as DNA: TGTGCCAGCAGCCCGAGGACAGGCGAAAACTATGGCTACACCTTC.

In this sample, this clone turned up once. This rearrangement joins TRBV28 to TRBJ2-2; TRBD2 is a possible D gene (7 bases). Germline assignment: CDR1 MDHEN and CDR2 SYDVKM. V lost 2 bases and J 1 base, leaving 11 bases between the germline ends. This CDR3 contains 16 residues. CDR3 in DNA: TGTGCCAGCAGTTTAGATAGGGGGGGGAACACCGGGGAGCTGTTTTTT. This codes for CASSLDRGGNTGELFF.

CDR3 sequence: CASSPRRLAEGTDTQYF. CDR3 DNA sequence: TGTGCCAGCAGCCCGCGACGACTAGCGGAGGGGACAGATACGCAGTATTTT. This sequence joins TRBV7-3 and TRBJ2-3; 9 positions agree with TRBD2. The CDR3 covers 17 residues. Germline trimming cut 5 bases from V and 3 bases from J; bases unmatched to any gene: 12. The germline gives CDR1 SGHTA, CDR2 FQGTGA.

The V gene is TRBV5-1, the J gene TRBJ2-3, with 10 bases matching TRBD2. The germline gives CDR1 SGHRS, CDR2 YFSETQ. The CDR3 extends over 15 amino acids. V lost 1 base and J lost 4; bases outside the gene matches: 3. CDR3 nucleotides: TGCGCCAGCAGCTTGTCTAGCGGGGGCTCAGATACGCAGTATTTT. Its protein product is CASSLSSGGSDTQYF.

This sequence joins TRBV15 and TRBJ2-7; 12 nucleotides line up with TRBD2. The germline CDR1 and CDR2 sequences are LNHNV and YYDKDF (reference sequence). The V segment lost 2 bases and the J segment 5 bases; nucleotides outside the gene matches: 13. The CDR3 runs 18 residues. CDR3 in amino acids: CATSRRRLAGGGDHEQYF. The CDR3 nucleotides are TGTGCCACCAGCAGAAGGCGGCTAGCGGGAGGGGGAGACCACGAGCAGTACTTC.

This chain joins TRBV28 and TRBJ2-3, with 7 bases lining up with TRBD2. Germline values: CDR1 MDHEN, CDR2 SYDVKM. The CDR3 has 16 residues. With 7 bases clipped from V and 2 bases from J, the junction kept 12 bases outside the gene matches. DNA for the CDR3: TGTGCCAGCACCGAGTCCCCTCTAGCGGCCACAGATACGCAGTATTTT. This gives the protein CASTESPLAATDTQYF.

The rearrangement joins TRBV5-6 to TRBJ2-3, with 8 bases aligning to TRBD2. Germline CDR1 SGHDT, CDR2 YYEEEE. The CDR3 has 14 amino acids. V was pared by 7 bases and J by 2 bases, with 6 bases of the junction left unmatched. CDR3 bases: TGTGCCAGCGGTTTAGCGGGGTACACAGATACGCAGTATTTT. Translated, it gives CASGLAGYTDTQYF.

The chain employs TRBV27 and TRBJ1-1; TRBD1 agrees at 9 bases. Trimming at V came to 6 bases and at J to 6 bases, leaving 5 bases not matched to a gene. CDR1 is MNHEY, CDR2 SMNVEV, per germline (reference sequence). This CDR3 has 13 amino acids. In DNA form, the CDR3 reads TGTGCCAGCAGAACAGGGGGCAGGGCTGAAGCTTTCTTT. Encoded protein: CASRTGGRAEAFF.

The V and J genes are TRBV27 and TRBJ2-7; D is unclear. CDR1 is MNHEY, CDR2 SMNVEV, per germline (reference sequence). This CDR3 contains 12 residues. V was pared by 6 bases and J by 3 bases, with 9 bases between. CDR3 region: CASRKQDYEQYF. The DNA of the CDR3 is TGTGCCAGCAGGAAACAAGACTACGAGCAGTACTTC.

This clone was recorded a few times. V usage is TRBV11-1 and J usage is TRBJ2-1; D call uncertain. Germline V gene data show CDR1 as SGHAT and CDR2 as FQDESV (reference sequence). The V gene lost 5 bases and the J gene lost 9 bases, with 8 bases spanning the gap. This CDR3 is built from 11 residues. CDR3 in amino acids: CASSPPSEQFF. CDR3 nucleotides: TGTGCCAGCAGCCCCCCCAGTGAGCAGTTCTTC.

The rearrangement joins TRBV5-1 to TRBJ1-1; D unresolved. Germline V gene sequence: CDR1 SGHRS, CDR2 YFSETQ. Trimming removed 0 bases at V and 2 bases at J, with 8 bases between. CDR3 length equals 14 residues. As DNA, the CDR3 is TGCGCCAGCAGCTTGGCCGCGCCAAACACTGAAGCTTTCTTT. Protein sequence: CASSLAAPNTEAFF.

The V call is TRBV5-1, the J call TRBJ2-1; 8 bases are a match to TRBD2. The CDR3 is 15 residues long. The germline V gene has CDR1 SGHRS and CDR2 YFSETQ. The V gene end was trimmed by 5 bases and the J gene end by 4 bases; junction bases not matched to a gene: 8. The CDR3: CASRGGLGGYNEQFF. In nucleotides, the CDR3 is TGCGCCAGCAGAGGGGGACTAGGGGGGTACAATGAGCAGTTCTTC.

This chain connects TRBV29-1 to TRBJ2-7, with TRBD2 matching 8 bases. The length of the CDR3 is 16 residues. V lost 4 bases, J lost 0 bases, and 11 bases stayed unmatched. Per the germline V gene, CDR1 is SQVTM and CDR2 is ANQGSEA. The CDR3 coding sequence is TGCAGCGTTGGGGATACGGGAGGGCTCGGCTCCTACGAGCAGTACTTC. It specifies CSVGDTGGLGSYEQYF.

The chain combines TRBV7-2 with TRBJ1-2; 11 positions match TRBD1. Germline V lookup: CDR1 SGHTA, CDR2 FQGNSA. The J segment lost 6 bases and the V segment lost 5 bases, leaving 8 bases of the junction unmatched. The CDR3 loop spans 15 amino acids. CDR3 residues: CASSPRGQGDHGYTF. CDR3 nucleotide sequence: TGTGCCAGCAGCCCGAGGGGACAGGGGGACCATGGCTACACCTTC.

The chain combines TRBV6-1 with TRBJ2-7, with 7 bases that match TRBD1. V was pared by 3 bases and J by 1 base, with 9 bases of the junction left unmatched. In germline, CDR1 is MNHNS, CDR2 SASEGT. The CDR3 is 16 residues long. The CDR3 protein is CASSEVLGRGSYEQYF. Here the CDR3 DNA reads TGTGCCAGCAGTGAGGTTTTGGGCAGGGGGTCCTACGAGCAGTACTTC.

The chain joins TRBV28 to TRBJ2-7, with TRBD1 identical over 8 bases. V gave up 5 bases and J gave up 7 bases; unmatched junction bases: 4. The CDR3 runs to 12 residues. CDR1 MDHEN and CDR2 SYDVKM come from the germline V gene. The CDR3 reads CASSAGGWEQYF. The CDR3 bases are TGTGCCAGCAGTGCAGGGGGCTGGGAGCAGTACTTC.

CDR3 loop: CARSPRQGDQPQHF. The CDR3 bases are TGTGCCAGAAGCCCCCGACAGGGAGACCAGCCCCAGCATTTT. J is TRBJ1-5 and V is TRBV5-3, with 7 bases lining up with TRBD1. TRBV5-3 is classed as an ORF, of uncertain function. V dropped 4 bases and J dropped 7; count of bases not matched to a gene: 8. The CDR3 runs 14 residues.

The rearrangement uses TRBV30 and TRBJ1-5; tentatively, D is TRBD1 (6 bases). CDR1 is GTSNPN and CDR2 is SVGIG in the germline V gene (reference sequence). The CDR3 spans 14 residues. The V end was cut by 3 bases, the J end by 1 base, with 10 bases between. This CDR3 reads CAWSQGKSNQPQHF. The DNA for the CDR3 is TGTGCCTGGAGCCAGGGGAAGAGCAATCAGCCCCAGCATTTT. The variable domain in full, with the rest retrieved from reference TRBV30 and TRBJ1-5, is SQTIHQWPATLVQPVGSPLSLECTVEGTSNPNLYWYRQAAGRGLQLLFYSVGIGQISSEVPQNLSASRPQDRQFILSSKKLLLSDSGFYLCAWSQGKSNQPQHFGDGTRLSIL.

V gene TRBV18 combines with J gene TRBJ1-2, with 8 bases fitting TRBD1. The V and J ends lost 3 bases and 0 bases, in that order; junction bases with no gene match: 0. Germline V lookup: CDR1 KGHSH, CDR2 LQKENI. This CDR3 comprises 14 residues. The CDR3 loop reads CASSPDRANYGYTF. CDR3 DNA sequence: TGTGCCAGCTCACCGGACAGGGCTAACTATGGCTACACCTTC.

This chain joins TRBV19 and TRBJ1-5; 9 nucleotides align to TRBD1. V lost 5 bases to trimming and J lost 3 bases; unmatched junction nucleotides: 8. Looked up from germline, CDR1 is LNHDA and CDR2 is SQIVND (reference sequence). This CDR3 is 16 amino acids long. The CDR3 loop reads CASSPQDRGLNQPQHF. The CDR3 nucleotides read TGTGCCAGTAGTCCCCAGGACAGGGGCCTCAATCAGCCCCAGCATTTT.

The rearrangement joins TRBV9 to TRBJ1-1; 9 bases line up with TRBD1. This CDR3 is built from 15 residues. The trim removed 3 bases at V and 4 bases at J, leaving 7 bases unmatched. Germline lookup yields CDR1 SGDLS and CDR2 YYNGEE. The CDR3 loop reads CASSESGQGSTEAFF. The CDR3 nucleotides are TGTGCCAGCAGCGAATCGGGACAGGGCTCCACTGAAGCTTTCTTT.

The V call is TRBV29-1, the J call TRBJ1-2; the D is unclear. V was shortened by 0 bases and J by 6 bases, with 11 bases between the two germline ends. Germline CDR1 and CDR2: SQVTM and ANQGSEA. CDR3 length: 13 residues. The CDR3 region is CSVEDGPTDGYTF. The CDR3 DNA is TGCAGCGTTGAAGATGGGCCTACAGATGGCTACACCTTC.

The chain couples TRBV7-2 to TRBJ2-7; TRBD2 matches at 7 bases. Germline trimming cut 2 bases from V and 5 bases from J; bases unmatched to any gene: 12. Germline V gene data show CDR1 as SGHTA and CDR2 as FQGNSA. The CDR3 loop spans 16 amino acids. Here the CDR3 DNA reads TGTGCCAGCAGCTTATCGCGGGAGCGGTCAGCCCACGAGCAGTACTTC. Protein: CASSLSRERSAHEQYF.

The chain couples TRBV13 to TRBJ2-1; TRBD1 matches at 8 bases. The CDR3 spans 14 residues. V was clipped by 5 bases and J by 5 bases; unmatched bases: 5. Germline V gives CDR1 PRHDT, CDR2 FYEKMQ (reference sequence). CDR3 nucleotides: TGTGCCAGCAGCCGAGGACAGGGCCACAATGAGCAGTTCTTC. Protein sequence: CASSRGQGHNEQFF. Supplemented by reference TRBV13 and TRBJ2-1, the full variable domain reads AAGVIQSPRHLIKEKRETATLKCYPIPRHDTVYWYQQGPGQDPQFLISFYEKMQSDKGSIPDRFSAQQFSDYHSELNMSSLELGDSALYFCASSRGQGHNEQFFGPGTRLTVL.